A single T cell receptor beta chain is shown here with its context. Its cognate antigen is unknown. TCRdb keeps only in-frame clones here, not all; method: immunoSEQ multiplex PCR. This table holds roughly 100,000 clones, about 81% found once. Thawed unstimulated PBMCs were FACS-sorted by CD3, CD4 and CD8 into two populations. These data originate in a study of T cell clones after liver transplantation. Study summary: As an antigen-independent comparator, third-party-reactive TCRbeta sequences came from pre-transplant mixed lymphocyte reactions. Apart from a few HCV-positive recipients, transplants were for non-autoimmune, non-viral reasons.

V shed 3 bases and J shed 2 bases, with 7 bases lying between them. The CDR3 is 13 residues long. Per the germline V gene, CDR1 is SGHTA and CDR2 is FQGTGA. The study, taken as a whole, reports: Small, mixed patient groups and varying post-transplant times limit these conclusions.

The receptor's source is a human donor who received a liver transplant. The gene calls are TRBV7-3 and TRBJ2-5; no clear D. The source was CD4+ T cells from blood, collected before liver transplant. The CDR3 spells CASSFLGQETQYF. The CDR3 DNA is TGTGCCAGCAGCTTTCTTGGGCAAGAGACCCAGTACTTC. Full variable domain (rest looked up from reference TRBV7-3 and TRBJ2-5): GAGVSQTPSNKVTEKGKYVELRCDPISGHTALYWYRQSLGQGPEFLIYFQGTGAADDSGLPNDRFFAVRPEGSVSTLKIQRTERGDSAVYLCASSFLGQETQYFGPGTRLLVL.